This is a list of T cell receptor beta chains from one sample in a study of low-dose radiotherapy and immunotherapy resistance in tumors. TCRdb recomputed calls from the reads with MiXCR, one row per CDR3 protein. The sample holds 70,000 to 90,000 distinct CDR3 sequences; 18% are singletons and the top ten take 2.8%. The sample consisted of PBMCs, taken before treatment. These TCRs come from a male donor with prostate cancer. Both conserved end residues are part of each CDR3. A D gene is named only where the DNA matches it firmly. Some rows have no size entry. The others give once, few or many, or a class for an expanded clone.

J gene | V gene | D gene | clone size | CDR3 DNA | CDR3 protein
TRBJ1-4 | TRBV3-1 | . | many | TGTGCCAGCAGCTCCCGGCGTTCCGGGGGGGATGAAAAACTGTTTTTT | CASSSRRSGGDEKLFF
TRBJ2-7 | TRBV11-1 | TRBD1 | many | TGTGCCAGCAGCTTTTCGGGACAGGGTTTAACCTACGAGCAGTACTTC | CASSFSGQGLTYEQYF
TRBJ2-1 | TRBV19 | . | many | TGTGCCAGTAGTATATACATTAGCTCCTACAATGAGCAGTTCTTC | CASSIYISSYNEQFF
TRBJ2-3 | TRBV2 | . | many | TGTGCCAGCAGCGCCGGAACCCCCTCGGCCACGCAGTATTTT | CASSAGTPSATQYF
TRBJ2-1 | TRBV20-1 | . | many | TGCAGTGCTCCGGGGGAGTACTATGAGCAGTTCTTC | CSAPGEYYEQFF
TRBJ2-7 | TRBV5-4 | . | few | TGTGCCAGCAGTTGGGCCGGGGGTCGAAGCCCCTACGAGCAGTACTTC | CASSWAGGRSPYEQYF
TRBJ2-1 | TRBV18 | . | many | TGTGCCAGCTCCTACGGGACCCCCGATTCCTACAATGAGCAGTTCTTC | CASSYGTPDSYNEQFF
TRBJ1-4 | TRBV30 | . | many | TGTGCCGCCGGGACGGATGAAAAACTGTTTTTT | CAAGTDEKLFF
TRBJ1-1 | TRBV20-1 | . | many | TGCAGTGCTAGCACAGGGTCCCCTGAAGCTTTCTTT | CSASTGSPEAFF
TRBJ2-3 | TRBV2 | . | many | TGTGCCAGCGGCGTGGAGGATACGCAGTATTTT | CASGVEDTQYF
TRBJ2-2 | TRBV7-9 | . | many | TGTGCCAGCAGCTCTATTGGGAACACCGGGGAGCTGTTTTTT | CASSSIGNTGELFF
TRBJ2-2 | TRBV18 | . | . | TGTGCCAGCTCACCAGAGAGGAACACCGGGGAGCTGTTTTTT | CASSPERNTGELFF
TRBJ2-7 | TRBV15 | . | once | TGTGCCACCAGCAGCCCGACCTACGAGCAGTACTTC | CATSSPTYEQYF
TRBJ2-7 | TRBV29-1 | . | many | TGCAGCGTTGTTCTAACCTCCTACGAGCAGTACTTC | CSVVLTSYEQYF
TRBJ1-1 | TRBV7-9 | . | many | TGTGCCAGCAGCCTCCGGGGGGAGGGGAACACTGAAGCTTTCTTT | CASSLRGEGNTEAFF
TRBJ1-6 | TRBV2 | TRBD1 | many | TGTGCCAGCAGTGAGGGGGACAGGGTGACCTCACCCCTCCACTTT | CASSEGDRVTSPLHF
TRBJ2-1 | TRBV7-9 | TRBD2 | few | TGTGCCAGCAGCTTACCCTTTAGACTAGCGCGGGACAATGAGCAGTTCTTC | CASSLPFRLARDNEQFF
TRBJ1-2 | TRBV7-2 | . | many | TGTGCCAGCAGCTTAGGGACAGACTATGGCTACACCTTC | CASSLGTDYGYTF
TRBJ1-5 | TRBV7-2 | . | many | TGTGCCAGCAGTATTGACAGTAGCAATCAGCCCCAGCATTTT | CASSIDSSNQPQHF
TRBJ2-3 | TRBV12-3/TRBV12-4 | TRBD2 | many | TGTGCCAGCAGTTGGGCGGGGGATACAGATACGCAGTATTTT | CASSWAGDTDTQYF
TRBJ2-3 | TRBV27 | . | many | TGTGCCAGCAGTTTGCGGCAGCTAGGGGATACGCAGTATTTT | CASSLRQLGDTQYF
TRBJ1-1 | TRBV7-2 | . | many | TGTGCCAGCAGCTTAGTGGGGCAGGCTAACACTGAAGCTTTCTTT | CASSLVGQANTEAFF
TRBJ2-3 | TRBV7-9 | TRBD2 | many | TGTGCCAGCAGCGACGGACTAGCGGGGGGAACCACAGATACGCAGTATTTT | CASSDGLAGGTTDTQYF
TRBJ2-2 | TRBV13 | TRBD1 | many | TGTGCCAGCAGCCCAGATCCGGGCAGGGGGACCGGGGAGCTGTTTTTT | CASSPDPGRGTGELFF
TRBJ2-2 | TRBV4-1 | . | many | TGCGCCAGCAGAGGCAGTGAGAACACCGGGGAGCTGTTTTTT | CASRGSENTGELFF
TRBJ2-7 | TRBV6-2/TRBV6-3 | TRBD2 | many | TGTGCCAGCAGGATTAGCGGGGGCTCCTACGAGCAGTACTTC | CASRISGGSYEQYF
TRBJ2-1 | TRBV3-1 | TRBD2 | many | TGTGCCAGCAGCCGCACTAGCGGGGACCCGAATGAGCAGTTCTTC | CASSRTSGDPNEQFF
TRBJ1-1 | TRBV5-1 | . | many | TGCGCCAGCAGCTTGGGGGTCGACACTGAAGCTTTCTTT | CASSLGVDTEAFF
TRBJ1-1 | TRBV20-1 | . | . | TGCAGTGCTAGTATTTTACAGGGTAGAACTGAAGCTTTCTTT | CSASILQGRTEAFF
TRBJ1-6 | TRBV14 | . | many | TGTGCCAGCAGCCAAGATCGGATGGGGAGGTGGAATTCACCCCTCCACTTT | CASSQDRMGRWNSPLHF
TRBJ2-3 | TRBV29-1 | . | many | TGCAGCGTTGCGTCGTCTACAGATACGCAGTATTTT | CSVASSTDTQYF
TRBJ2-7 | TRBV11-2 | . | many | TGTGCCAGCAGCTTGTGGGGGGTGTCCTACGAGCAGTACTTC | CASSLWGVSYEQYF
TRBJ1-3 | TRBV19 | TRBD1 | . | TGTGCCAGTACCCCTAAGAGGGGGCAGCGCAGCTCTGGAAACACCATATATTTT | CASTPKRGQRSSGNTIYF
TRBJ2-7 | TRBV5-1 | TRBD2 | many | TGCGCCAGCAGCTTCCGGCCTAGCGGGGCCAGCTCCTACGAGCAGTACTTC | CASSFRPSGASSYEQYF
TRBJ1-2 | TRBV4-1 | . | many | TGCGCCAGCAGCCAAGAACAGGTTCAATATGGCTACACCTTC | CASSQEQVQYGYTF
TRBJ2-5 | TRBV29-1 | TRBD1 | many | TGCAGCGCCGACGGGGACAGGGCTGACTTC | CSADGDRADF
TRBJ2-7 | TRBV20-1 | TRBD2 | . | TGCAGTGCTAGCACTAGCGGGGCCGAATACGAAGAGCAGTACTTC | CSASTSGAEYEEQYF
TRBJ1-1 | TRBV5-5 | . | many | TGTGCCAGCAGCTTGTGGGGAACAAGGGACACTGAAGCTTTCTTT | CASSLWGTRDTEAFF
TRBJ2-2 | TRBV19 | TRBD2 | many | TGTGCCAGTCTCCGGGGGGAGGGTGCCGGGGAGCTGTTTTTT | CASLRGEGAGELFF
TRBJ2-1 | TRBV20-1 | . | many | TGCAGTGCCAGCGACACGGGAGATGAGCAGTTCTTC | CSASDTGDEQFF
TRBJ2-1 | TRBV5-4 | . | . | TGTGCCAGCAGCAGGGACACCCCCACCGGGGATGAGCAGTTCTTC | CASSRDTPTGDEQFF
TRBJ1-1 | TRBV28 | . | . | TGTGCCAGCAGTTTGGGCGGGGGAATGAACACTGAAGCTTTCTTT | CASSLGGGMNTEAFF
TRBJ2-1 | TRBV2 | . | . | TGTGCCAGCAGTGAGGGCCAGGGGGGTATCGATGAGCAGTTCTTC | CASSEGQGGIDEQFF
TRBJ1-1 | TRBV18 | TRBD1 | many | TGTGCCAGCTCACCACGGGACAGGGGCGCTGAAGCTTTCTTT | CASSPRDRGAEAFF
TRBJ1-4 | TRBV20-1 | . | many | TGCAGTGCTCCCCGGAGTAATGAAAAACTGTTTTTT | CSAPRSNEKLFF
TRBJ1-1 | TRBV2 | . | . | TGTGCCAGCAGTTTTCAGCTTATGAACACTGAAGCTTTCTTT | CASSFQLMNTEAFF